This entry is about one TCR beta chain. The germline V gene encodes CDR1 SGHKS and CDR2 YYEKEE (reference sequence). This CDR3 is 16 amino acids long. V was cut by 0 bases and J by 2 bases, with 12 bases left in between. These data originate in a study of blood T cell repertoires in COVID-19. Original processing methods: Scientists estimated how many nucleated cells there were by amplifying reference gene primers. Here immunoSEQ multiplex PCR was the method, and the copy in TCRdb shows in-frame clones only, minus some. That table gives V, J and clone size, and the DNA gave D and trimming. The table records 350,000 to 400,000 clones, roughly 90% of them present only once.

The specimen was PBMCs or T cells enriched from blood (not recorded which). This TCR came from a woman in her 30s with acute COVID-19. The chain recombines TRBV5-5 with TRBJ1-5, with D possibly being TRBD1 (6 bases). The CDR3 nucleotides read TGTGCCAGCAGCTTGGTAGGGGGTGATGGCAATCAGCCCCAGCATTTT. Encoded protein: CASSLVGGDGNQPQHF.